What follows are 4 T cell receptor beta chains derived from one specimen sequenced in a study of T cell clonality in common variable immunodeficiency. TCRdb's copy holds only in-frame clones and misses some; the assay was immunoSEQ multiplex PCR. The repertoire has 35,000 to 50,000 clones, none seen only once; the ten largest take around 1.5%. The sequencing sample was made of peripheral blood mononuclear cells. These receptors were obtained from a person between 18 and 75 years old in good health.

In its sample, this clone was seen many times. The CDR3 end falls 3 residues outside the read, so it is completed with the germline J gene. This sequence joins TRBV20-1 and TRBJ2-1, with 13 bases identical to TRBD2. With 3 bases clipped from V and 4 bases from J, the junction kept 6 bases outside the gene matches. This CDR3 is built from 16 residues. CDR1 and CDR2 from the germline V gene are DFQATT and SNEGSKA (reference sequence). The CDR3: CSASGTSGMIYNEQFF. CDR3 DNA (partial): TGCAGTGCTAGCGGGACTAGCGGGATGATTTACAATGAG.

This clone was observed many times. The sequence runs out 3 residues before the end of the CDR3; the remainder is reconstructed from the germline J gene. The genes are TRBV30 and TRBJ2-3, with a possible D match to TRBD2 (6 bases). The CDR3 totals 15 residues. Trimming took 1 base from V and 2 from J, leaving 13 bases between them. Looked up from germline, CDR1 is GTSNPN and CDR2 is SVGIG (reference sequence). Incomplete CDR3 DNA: TGTGCCTGGAGTGCACTAACTAGCCCCACAGATACG. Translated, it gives CAWSALTSPTDT. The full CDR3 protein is CAWSALTSPTDTQYF.

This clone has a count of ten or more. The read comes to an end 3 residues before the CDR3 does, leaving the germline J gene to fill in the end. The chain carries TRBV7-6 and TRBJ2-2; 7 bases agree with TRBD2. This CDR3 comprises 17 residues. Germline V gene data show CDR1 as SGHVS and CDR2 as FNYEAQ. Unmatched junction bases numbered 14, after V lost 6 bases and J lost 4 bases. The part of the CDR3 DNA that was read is TGTGCCAGCAGTTCCTTTCGGGGGAGGGGTAGCACCGGGGAG. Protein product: CASSSFRGRGSTGE. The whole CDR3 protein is CASSSFRGRGSTGELFF.

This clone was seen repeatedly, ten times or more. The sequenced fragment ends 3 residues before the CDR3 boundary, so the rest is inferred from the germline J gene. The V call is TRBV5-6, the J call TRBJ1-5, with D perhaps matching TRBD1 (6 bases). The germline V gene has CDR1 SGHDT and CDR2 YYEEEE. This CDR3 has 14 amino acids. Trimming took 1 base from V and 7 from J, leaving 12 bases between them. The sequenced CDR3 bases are TGTGCCAGCAGCTTGTTACAGGGAGGGCAGCCC. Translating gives CASSLLQGGQP. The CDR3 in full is CASSLLQGGQPQHF.